These 23 T cell receptor beta chains came from one sample sequenced in a study of blood T cell repertoires in COVID-19. Sequenced by immunoSEQ multiplex PCR; TCRdb stores in-frame clones only, minus some. The profile shows approximately 320,000 clones, 65% to 90% of them singletons. The material sequenced was peripheral blood. The receptors come from a human donor in a cohort sampled during active COVID-19.

CDR3 in amino acids: CASSPTGPAYGYTF. The CDR3 nucleotides read TGTGCCAGCAGTCCGACAGGACCAGCCTATGGCTACACCTTC. J is TRBJ1-2 and V is TRBV5-4; D might be TRBD1 (6 bases). Between the trimmed V and J ends, which lost 5 bases and 4 bases, there was a span of 15 bases. Germline assignment: CDR1 SGHNT and CDR2 YYREEE (reference sequence). CDR3 length: 14 amino acids.

The rearrangement joins TRBV11-2 to TRBJ2-1, with D perhaps matching TRBD1 (5 bases). The CDR3 runs 12 residues. CDR1 SGHAT and CDR2 FQNNGV come from the germline V gene. V was shortened by 2 bases and J by 15 bases, with 14 bases between the two germline ends. CDR3 coding DNA: TGTGCCAGCAGCTTAACAGTACAGGCGCGGTTCTTC. It is translated as CASSLTVQARFF.

This rearrangement joins TRBV25-1 to TRBJ2-7, with 8 bases identical to TRBD1. Germline CDR1 and CDR2: MGHDK and SYGVNS. Trimming removed 2 bases from V and 6 bases from J; junction bases left unmatched: 9. CDR3 length: 15 amino acids. The CDR3 protein is CASSEGSGGRSEQYF. CDR3 sequence (DNA): TGTGCCAGCAGTGAAGGTTCAGGGGGCCGGAGCGAGCAGTACTTC.

The chain has TRBV12-5 and TRBJ2-2, with 8 nucleotides matching TRBD1. Germline loops: CDR1 LGHNT, CDR2 FRNRAP. The CDR3 length is 15 residues. J was trimmed by 5 bases and V by 7 bases; bases with no gene match: 9. CDR3 loop: CASASGQALTGELFF. CDR3 in DNA: TGTGCTAGTGCCTCGGGACAGGCTCTTACCGGGGAGCTGTTTTTT.

This clone was found many times. The V call is TRBV5-4, the J call TRBJ2-7, with D perhaps TRBD1 (5 bases). The germline V gene encodes CDR1 SGHNT and CDR2 YYREEE (reference sequence). V was pared by 4 bases and J by 3 bases, with 20 bases between. There are 16 residues in the CDR3. The CDR3 DNA reads TGTGCCAGCAGCATCCTCGACTGGGGCAGCAACTACGAGCAGTACTTC. Protein: CASSILDWGSNYEQYF.

This chain links TRBV11-2 with TRBJ1-1; no firm D call. CDR3 length equals 16 residues. From germline, CDR1 is SGHAT and CDR2 FQNNGV. Trimming took 0 bases from V and 4 from J, leaving 15 bases between them. CDR3: CASSLEVGPRGTEAFF. In DNA, the CDR3 is TGTGCCAGCAGCTTAGAGGTGGGCCCGCGGGGCACTGAAGCTTTCTTT.

This chain links TRBV7-2 with TRBJ1-1; D unclear. Germline loops: CDR1 SGHTA, CDR2 FQGNSA. This CDR3 comprises 13 residues. V shed 2 bases and J shed 7 bases, with 11 bases lying between them. The CDR3 DNA reads as TGTGCCAGCAGCTTACACCGGTTCAATGAAGCTTTCTTT. It translates to CASSLHRFNEAFF.

The chain uses TRBV10-1 and TRBJ2-1, with 12 bases identical to TRBD1. Germline values: CDR1 WNHNN, CDR2 SYGVQD (reference sequence). The CDR3 spans 19 residues. The trim removed 4 bases at V and 6 bases at J, leaving 16 bases unmatched. The CDR3, as DNA: TGCGCCAGCAGTGGGGGGACAGGGGGCGGTCGTCTTGGTAGCAATGAGCAGTTCTTC. Its translation is CASSGGTGGGRLGSNEQFF.

This clone was detected a few times. The chain is built from TRBV24-1 and TRBJ1-5; D gene ambiguous. Trimming removed 5 bases from V and 0 bases from J, with 10 bases in between. The CDR3 totals 15 residues. CDR1 and CDR2 from the germline V gene are KGHDR and SFDVKD. CDR3 in amino acids: CATSASVDSNQPQHF. As DNA, the CDR3 is TGTGCCACCAGTGCATCGGTCGATAGCAATCAGCCCCAGCATTTT.

The CDR3 coding sequence is TGCAGTGCTAGTCCCGGGGAGCGGGGGCACAATGAGCAGTTCTTC. It is translated as CSASPGERGHNEQFF. This sequence joins TRBV20-1 and TRBJ2-1; TRBD2 matches 8 bases. Germline V gene sequence: CDR1 DFQATT, CDR2 SNEGSKA (reference sequence). The CDR3 consists of 15 residues. Trimming took 3 bases from V and 5 from J; bases not matched to a gene: 9.

This clone was seen a single time. V gene TRBV15 combines with J gene TRBJ2-7; D perhaps matches TRBD2 (5 bases). This CDR3 contains 15 residues. Between the trimmed V and J ends, which lost 1 base and 4 bases, there was a span of 14 bases. Germline V gene data show CDR1 as LNHNV and CDR2 as YYDKDF (reference sequence). CDR3 protein: CATSRGSETTYEQYF. Written as DNA, the CDR3 is TGTGCCACCAGCAGAGGTAGCGAAACCACGTACGAGCAGTACTTC.

The chain joins TRBV6-5 to TRBJ2-3; TRBD2 aligns across 12 bases. V was clipped by 6 bases and J by 4 bases; unmatched bases: 5. Germline CDR1 and CDR2: MNHEY and SVGAGI. This CDR3 contains 15 residues. The CDR3, as DNA: TGTGCCAGCAGGTCGACTAGCGGGGGCTCAGATACGCAGTATTTT. It yields the protein CASRSTSGGSDTQYF.

This clone was seen a single time. CDR3 in amino acids: CASSEGGRVVYEQYF. The CDR3 DNA follows: TGTGCCAGCAGTGAAGGAGGCAGGGTGGTCTACGAGCAGTACTTC. The V call is TRBV2, the J call TRBJ2-7; tentatively, D is TRBD1 (5 bases). Germline-derived CDR1 and CDR2 are SNHLY and FYNNEI. Trimming took 1 base from V and 3 from J, leaving 13 bases between them. The CDR3 is 15 amino acids. Full variable domain (outside the CDR3, taken from reference TRBV2 and TRBJ2-7): EPEVTQTPSHQVTQMGQEVILRCVPISNHLYFYWYRQILGQKVEFLVSFYNNEISEKSEIFDDQFSVERPDGSNFTLKIRSTKLEDSAMYFCASSEGGRVVYEQYFGPGTRLTVT.

V is TRBV19 and J is TRBJ2-7; TRBD1 matches at 8 bases. This CDR3 contains 14 residues. Losses at the gene ends were 6 bases for V and 2 bases for J; bases not matched to a gene: 6. Germline lookup yields CDR1 LNHDA and CDR2 SQIVND (reference sequence). DNA for the CDR3: TGTGCCAGTAGCGCCGGGACAGGAACCTACGAGCAGTACTTC. It translates to CASSAGTGTYEQYF.

The chain has TRBV29-1 and TRBJ1-2, with a weak D call TRBD1 (5 bases). From germline, CDR1 is SQVTM and CDR2 ANQGSEA. CDR3 length: 12 residues. V was cut by 4 bases and J by 4 bases, with 10 bases left in between. CDR3 sequence: CSVVEGFYGYTF. CDR3 sequence (DNA): TGCAGCGTTGTGGAGGGGTTCTATGGCTACACCTTC.

The gene calls are TRBV3-1 (or the pseudogene TRBV3-2) and TRBJ2-7, with D possibly being TRBD1 (5 bases). V shed 5 bases and J shed 2 bases, with 7 bases lying between them. Germline V lookup: CDR1 LGHDT, CDR2 YNNKEL (reference sequence). The CDR3 length is 12 residues. CDR3 sequence: CASSFRAYEQYF. In DNA form, the CDR3 reads TGTGCCAGCAGCTTCAGGGCCTACGAGCAGTACTTC.

V gene TRBV5-1 combines with J gene TRBJ2-1, with 8 bases fitting TRBD2. The CDR3 runs to 15 residues. Germline CDR1 SGHRS, CDR2 YFSETQ. V lost 4 bases to trimming and J lost 7 bases; unmatched junction nucleotides: 10. CDR3 DNA sequence: TGCGCCAGCAGCCCGGGGGGGGCCTCGGGGAATGAGCAGTTCTTC. Translating gives CASSPGGASGNEQFF.

This chain uses TRBV9 with TRBJ1-2, with TRBD1 matching 11 bases. J gave up 8 bases and V 0 bases, and 3 bases lay outside the gene matches. The CDR3 is 14 amino acids. The germline gives CDR1 SGDLS, CDR2 YYNGEE. The CDR3 region is CASSVAWTGGGYTF. In DNA form, the CDR3 reads TGTGCCAGCAGCGTAGCTTGGACAGGGGGCGGCTACACCTTC. The full variable domain, in which reference TRBV9 and TRBJ1-2 provide the parts outside the CDR3, is DSGVTQTPKHLITATGQRVTLRCSPRSGDLSVYWYQQSLDQGLQFLIQYYNGEERAKGNILERFSAQQFPDLHSELNLSSLELGDSALYFCASSVAWTGGGYTFGSGTRLTVV.

This rearrangement joins TRBV6-5 to TRBJ2-2; tentatively, D is TRBD2 (7 bases). V shed 4 bases and J shed 3 bases, with 9 bases lying between them. Germline-derived CDR1 and CDR2 are MNHEY and SVGAGI. This CDR3 contains 14 residues. The chain's CDR3 is CASSLGGDTGELFF. As DNA, the CDR3 is TGTGCCAGCAGTTTAGGGGGGGACACCGGGGAGCTGTTTTTT.

The CDR3 region is CASKVGRNQPQHF. The DNA for the CDR3 is TGTGCCAGCAAGGTAGGGAGGAATCAGCCCCAGCATTTT. The V and J genes are TRBV6-5 and TRBJ1-5; the D is unclear. The germline V gene has CDR1 MNHEY and CDR2 SVGAGI. Deletions cut 7 bases from V and 4 bases from J, with 11 bases between. The CDR3 sequence is 13 residues long.

The V call is TRBV10-1, the J call TRBJ1-4; D call uncertain. CDR1 WNHNN and CDR2 SYGVQD come from the germline V gene (reference sequence). This CDR3 is 14 amino acids long. With 7 bases removed from V and 8 bases from J, the gap between germline ends came to 17 bases. The CDR3 protein is CASKDTSFNEKLFF. In nucleotides, the CDR3 is TGCGCCAGCAAAGACACGTCTTTTAACGAAAAACTGTTTTTT.

This clone was seen only once. The chain couples TRBV10-1 to TRBJ1-2; no definite D call. The CDR3 extends over 11 amino acids. Trimming took off 7 bases at V and 6 bases at J, with 9 bases between the two ends. Germline V lookup: CDR1 WNHNN, CDR2 SYGVQD (reference sequence). The CDR3 region has the DNA TGCGCCAGCATGAGGCCGGATGGCTACACCTTC. Translating it yields CASMRPDGYTF.

The chain recombines TRBV7-3 with TRBJ1-2, with 7 bases identical to TRBD1. CDR1 is SGHTA, CDR2 FQGTGA, per germline. With V trimmed by 5 bases and J by 6 bases, 6 bases remained unmatched. The CDR3 sequence is 13 residues long. The DNA for the CDR3 is TGTGCCAGCAGCCGACAGGGTTATGATGGCTACACCTTC. It specifies CASSRQGYDGYTF.